This is a list of T cell receptor beta chains from one sample in a study of blood T cell repertoires in COVID-19. Produced via immunoSEQ multiplex PCR; TCRdb's table is partial and in-frame only. The table lists 190,000 or so clones, over 80% of them singletons. Sequenced material: peripheral blood. These receptor sequences come from a man aged 55 to 70 with COVID-19, enrolled during active disease. The CDR3 runs from the conserved cysteine through the conserved F or W. The D gene is left open where the match is weak. A clone size is listed for some rows: how often the clone was seen (once, few, many), or a class if it is expanded.

v_gene	abundance	d_gene	j_gene	CDR3aa	CDR3nt
TRBV6-1	NA	TRBD1	TRBJ1-1	CASSKDRVVNTEAFF	TGTGCCAGCAGCAAAGACAGGGTCGTGAACACTGAAGCTTTCTTT
TRBV18	NA	TRBD1	TRBJ2-5	CASSSQTGGRETQYF	TGTGCCAGCTCATCCCAGACAGGGGGCAGAGAGACCCAGTACTTC
TRBV7-9	NA	NA	TRBJ2-1	CASSLASANEQFF	TGTGCCAGCAGCTTGGCTAGTGCGAATGAGCAGTTCTTC
TRBV6-5	NA	NA	TRBJ1-1	CASSLGSLAEAFF	TGTGCCAGCAGTCTCGGGTCGTTGGCAGAAGCTTTCTTT
TRBV20-1	NA	TRBD2	TRBJ2-2	CSASLAENTGELFF	TGCAGTGCTAGTCTAGCGGAGAACACCGGGGAGCTGTTTTTT
TRBV7-9	NA	NA	TRBJ1-1	CASSLVDRSSEAFF	TGTGCCAGCAGCTTAGTTGACAGGTCCTCTGAAGCTTTCTTT
TRBV5-1	NA	NA	TRBJ2-1	CASSLATGLNEQFF	TGCGCCAGCAGCTTGGCCACAGGGTTGAATGAGCAGTTCTTC
TRBV15	NA	NA	TRBJ1-2	CATSREAAPGYTF	TGTGCCACCAGCAGAGAGGCGGCCCCGGGCTACACCTTC
TRBV15	once	NA	TRBJ2-5	CATSRDHITVETQYF	TGTGCCACCAGCAGAGATCATATCACGGTAGAGACCCAGTACTTC
TRBV28	NA	NA	TRBJ1-3	CASSFLGARNTIYF	TGTGCCAGCAGTTTCCTGGGGGCCCGAAACACCATATATTTT
TRBV6-5	NA	NA	TRBJ1-1	CASSYKIGQTNTEAFF	TGTGCCAGCAGTTACAAGATTGGACAGACAAACACTGAAGCTTTCTTT
TRBV7-8	NA	TRBD1	TRBJ2-7	CASSKTGGALSEQYF	TGTGCCAGCAGCAAGACAGGGGGCGCTTTGTCCGAGCAGTACTTC
TRBV4-1	NA	NA	TRBJ1-2	CASSQDIRGNYGYTF	TGCGCCAGCAGCCAAGATATCCGGGGGAACTATGGCTACACCTTC
TRBV7-2	NA	TRBD2	TRBJ2-7	CASSSPGGGGEQYF	TGTGCCAGCAGCTCCCCGGGGGGGGGAGGCGAGCAGTACTTC
TRBV7-2	NA	NA	TRBJ1-1	CASSLRGLGTEAFF	TGTGCCAGCAGCTTACGAGGGTTGGGCACTGAAGCTTTCTTT
TRBV7-2	once	TRBD1	TRBJ1-1	CASSPQGPSNTEAFF	TGTGCCAGCAGTCCACAGGGGCCATCGAACACTGAAGCTTTCTTT
TRBV30	once	TRBD2	TRBJ2-1	CAWSVPWRIAGGRPGGNEQFF	TGTGCCTGGAGTGTCCCGTGGAGAATAGCGGGAGGCCGGCCCGGGGGGAATGAGCAGTTCTTC
TRBV5-6	NA	NA	TRBJ2-4	CASSPGGPVPGNIQYF	TGTGCCAGCAGCCCTGGAGGTCCCGTACCAGGAAACATTCAGTACTTC
TRBV10-3	few	TRBD1	TRBJ1-1	CAIRTGGAMNTEAFF	TGTGCCATCAGGACAGGGGGCGCCATGAACACTGAAGCTTTCTTT
TRBV27	NA	TRBD1	TRBJ2-7	CASRGQGWSYEQYF	TGTGCCAGCAGGGGACAGGGTTGGTCCTACGAGCAGTACTTC
TRBV24-1	NA	TRBD1	TRBJ1-2	CATSDPQGARAGYTF	TGTGCCACCAGTGACCCGCAGGGGGCTAGGGCTGGCTACACCTTC
TRBV19	NA	NA	TRBJ2-1	CASSIGDSILGNEQFF	TGTGCCAGTAGTATAGGGGACTCGATATTAGGAAATGAGCAGTTCTTC
TRBV9	NA	TRBD2	TRBJ2-1	CASSPRSGSYNEQFF	TGTGCCAGCAGCCCCCGTAGCGGGAGTTACAATGAGCAGTTCTTC
TRBV6-2/TRBV6-3	NA	TRBD1	TRBJ2-2	CASSSRNLDRAYAGELFF	TGTGCCAGCAGTTCACGTAATCTAGACAGGGCGTACGCCGGGGAGCTGTTTTTT
TRBV24-1	NA	NA	TRBJ2-5	CATSEGGLRETQYF	TGTGCCACCAGTGAGGGGGGGCTAAGGGAGACCCAGTACTTC
TRBV6-2/TRBV6-3	NA	TRBD1	TRBJ2-7	CASSYSRDREQYF	TGTGCCAGCAGTTACTCGAGGGACAGGGAGCAGTACTTC
TRBV5-5	NA	NA	TRBJ2-1	CASSLSRVPSDEQFF	TGTGCCAGCAGCTTGAGTCGGGTTCCCTCCGATGAGCAGTTCTTC
TRBV11-2	NA	TRBD1	TRBJ2-1	CASSFRDSSYNEQFF	TGTGCCAGCAGCTTCCGGGACAGCTCCTACAATGAGCAGTTCTTC
TRBV14	NA	NA	TRBJ2-5	CASSQVAEWETQYF	TGTGCCAGCAGCCAAGTCGCGGAGTGGGAGACCCAGTACTTC
TRBV6-6	NA	NA	TRBJ2-2	CASSYYRGRAGELFF	TGTGCCAGCAGTTACTACAGGGGGAGGGCCGGGGAGCTGTTTTTT
TRBV7-3	NA	TRBD1	TRBJ2-3	CASSLDREPDTQYF	TGTGCCAGCAGCCTCGACAGGGAACCAGATACGCAGTATTTT
TRBV7-2	few	NA	TRBJ2-1	CASSLNSGGDEQFF	TGTGCCAGCAGCCTCAACTCGGGGGGCGATGAGCAGTTCTTC
TRBV5-6	NA	TRBD1	TRBJ1-2	CASSSDRGFYGYTF	TGTGCCAGCAGCTCGGACAGGGGTTTCTATGGCTACACCTTC
TRBV7-5	NA	NA	TRBJ1-5	CARSLGRGSGNQPQHF	TGTGCCAGAAGCTTAGGTCGGGGGTCAGGCAATCAGCCCCAGCATTTT
TRBV30	NA	NA	TRBJ2-5	CAWSRDPGTQYF	TGTGCCTGGAGTCGGGATCCAGGGACCCAGTACTTC
TRBV30	few	TRBD2	TRBJ2-4	CAWSVRGGLNIQYF	TGTGCCTGGAGTGTACGGGGGGGTTTGAACATTCAGTACTTC
TRBV30	few	NA	TRBJ1-5	CAWSPTGSNQPQHF	TGTGCCTGGAGTCCGACAGGTAGCAATCAGCCCCAGCATTTT
TRBV7-2	NA	TRBD1	TRBJ1-1	CASSPAGQGREAFF	TGTGCCAGCAGCCCCGCAGGACAGGGGCGTGAAGCTTTCTTT
TRBV27	NA	TRBD1	TRBJ1-2	CASGRQGMDGYTF	TGTGCCAGCGGCAGACAGGGGATGGATGGCTACACCTTC
TRBV15	NA	NA	TRBJ1-4	CATSRDGGANEKLFF	TGTGCCACCAGCAGAGATGGAGGGGCGAACGAAAAACTGTTTTTT
TRBV2	once	NA	TRBJ1-2	CASSESRPNYGYTF	TGTGCCAGCAGTGAATCCAGGCCCAACTATGGCTACACCTTC
TRBV14	NA	NA	TRBJ2-6	CASSQAPGGNGANVLTF	TGTGCCAGCAGCCAAGCCCCAGGAGGGAACGGGGCCAACGTCCTGACTTTC
TRBV7-6	NA	TRBD1	TRBJ2-2	CASSYAGTGGTGELFF	TGTGCCAGCAGCTACGCCGGGACAGGGGGGACCGGGGAGCTGTTTTTT
TRBV7-2	NA	NA	TRBJ1-2	CASSLTTVTNYGYTF	TGTGCCAGCAGCTTAACAACAGTCACTAACTATGGCTACACCTTC
TRBV7-9	NA	NA	TRBJ1-5	CASSWGGDQPQHF	TGTGCCAGCAGCTGGGGGGGGGATCAGCCCCAGCATTTT